This T cell receptor beta chain was retrieved from a study of blood T cell repertoires in COVID-19. Background on the study: Acute and convalescent COVID-19 specimens originated in the United States, Italy and Spain. PBMCs, B-cell-depleted T cells, or T cells provided the cDNA or gDNA that made up the material.

The germline V gene encodes CDR1 SNHLY and CDR2 FYNNEI. CDR3 length: 14 amino acids. Trimming took 4 bases from V and 6 from J; bases not matched to a gene: 4. Authors' analysis steps: It was from reference gene primer amplification that nucleated cell counts were estimated. Some clones are missing from TCRdb's copy, which holds only in-frame ones; the method was immunoSEQ multiplex PCR. V, J and clone size are those of that table, while D and trimming were read from the DNA. Seen here are around 130,000 clones, roughly 90% observed once, and the top ten hold more than 2%. This clonotype was sampled from an older man with active COVID-19. The chain carries TRBV2 and TRBJ2-2; TRBD2 agrees at 8 bases. What was sequenced was peripheral blood. The CDR3 coding sequence is TGTGCCAGCAGTGTAGTGCGGGAGGCCGGGGAGCTGTTTTTT. This translates into CASSVVREAGELFF.